This T cell receptor (beta chain) was observed in a study of control samples from healthy donors and cancer patients. The V end was cut by 5 bases, the J end by 5 bases, with 12 bases between. Germline values: CDR1 LNHDA, CDR2 SQIVND (reference sequence). The CDR3 is made up of 13 amino acids. Sequenced by immunoSEQ multiplex PCR; TCRdb stores in-frame clones only, minus some. The data hold some 66,000 clones, with roughly 85% observed a single time. This chain links TRBV19 with TRBJ2-5; no firm D call. The source of this sequence is a man aged 35-49 years in good health. Sequenced sample: blood. Here the CDR3 reads CASSGLYAETQYF. The CDR3 nucleotides are TGTGCCAGTAGTGGCCTCTACGCGGAGACCCAGTACTTC.